A selection of T cell receptor beta chains follows, all from one sample in a study of T-cell reconstitution after alpha-beta-depleted transplantation in children. Using its own MiXCR run on the PCR reads, TCRdb lists one record per CDR3 protein. The sample holds 500,000 to 650,000 distinct CDR3 sequences; 10% to 12% are singletons and the top ten take around 15%. Here the sequenced sample was PBMCs, mostly from graft donor cells, taken 180 days after TCRalphabeta/CD19-depleted stem cell transplant. These receptors were collected from a female patient aged 2-9 years who had a stem cell transplant for aplastic anemia, so the T cells may come from the graft donor. The CDR3 runs from the conserved cysteine through the conserved F or W. D genes are given only for firm matches. Clone size is stated in some rows and not others, as once, few, many or a class when expanded.

clone_size | j_call | d_call | v_call | cdr3_aa | cdr3_nt
many | TRBJ1-5 | - | TRBV18 | CASSSGRYSNQPQHF | TGTGCCAGCTCGTCAGGGCGGTATAGCAATCAGCCCCAGCATTTT
few | TRBJ2-1 | TRBD2 | TRBV10-3 | CAISERDYKSYNEQFF | TGTGCCATCAGTGAGAGGGACTACAAGTCCTACAATGAGCAGTTCTTC
few | TRBJ2-1 | - | TRBV6-2/TRBV6-3 | CASSYPGWEQFF | TGTGCCAGCAGTTACCCCGGGTGGGAGCAGTTCTTC
- | TRBJ2-1 | TRBD1 | TRBV10-3 | CAISEGTGPNEQFF | TGTGCCATCAGTGAGGGGACAGGCCCTAATGAGCAGTTCTTC
- | TRBJ2-5 | - | TRBV5-1 | CASSLRLGGQETQYF | TGCGCCAGCAGCTTGAGGCTTGGGGGGCAAGAGACCCAGTACTTC
few | TRBJ2-1 | TRBD1 | TRBV20-1 | CSARRQGAVSNEQFF | TGCAGTGCTAGAAGACAGGGGGCAGTTTCAAATGAGCAGTTCTTC
many | TRBJ2-7 | - | TRBV4-2 | CASSTVPASVEPYEQYF | TGTGCCAGCAGCACAGTTCCCGCTAGCGTAGAACCCTACGAGCAGTACTTC
- | TRBJ2-2 | TRBD2 | TRBV27 | CASSLGPSGVTGELFF | TGTGCCAGCAGTTTAGGGCCTAGCGGGGTAACCGGGGAGCTGTTTTTT
many | TRBJ2-1 | TRBD2 | TRBV9 | CASSVAAGAVGEQFF | TGTGCCAGCAGCGTAGCTGCGGGAGCGGTTGGGGAGCAGTTCTTC
few | TRBJ2-1 | TRBD2 | TRBV11-3 | CASSLSHPPLAGAYNEQFF | TGTGCCAGCAGTCTATCCCACCCTCCACTAGCGGGAGCCTACAATGAGCAGTTCTTC
once | TRBJ1-6 | - | TRBV6-2/TRBV6-3 | CASSYRVGNSPLHF | TGTGCCAGCAGTTACAGGGTTGGAAATTCACCCCTCCACTTT